The next 11 T cell receptor beta chains were all read from a single sample in a study of shared clonotypes between healthy human individuals. Profiling relied on immunoSEQ multiplex PCR, and the TCRdb table lists in-frame clones only, not all of them. The data contain 2 million or so clones, 95% of them seen just once; the ten biggest clones take up 0.13%. Sequenced input: naive CD4+ T cells sorted from blood. Subset meaning: CD45RA+ positively selected. The receptors come from a man aged 18 to 35 in good health.

CDR3 protein: CASSKDRDHYGYTF. The CDR3 DNA reads as TGTGCCAGCAGTAAAGACAGGGACCACTATGGCTACACCTTC. This chain connects TRBV28 to TRBJ1-2; TRBD1 aligns across 7 bases. The CDR3 runs to 14 residues. Germline loops: CDR1 MDHEN, CDR2 SYDVKM. V shed 5 bases, J shed 3 bases, and the junction held 6 bases outside the gene matches.

The chain employs TRBV7-2 and TRBJ2-2; D gene unclear. CDR1 and CDR2 (germline): SGHTA, FQGNSA. Between the trimmed V and J ends, which lost 3 bases and 9 bases, there was a span of 8 bases. The CDR3 totals 12 residues. CDR3 sequence: CASSFSRRELFF. CDR3 bases: TGTGCCAGCAGCTTCAGTCGGAGGGAGCTGTTTTTT.

The chain joins TRBV2 to TRBJ1-2, with D maybe TRBD1 (5 bases). Between the trimmed V and J ends, which lost 7 bases and 7 bases, there was a span of 16 bases. The CDR3 is made up of 13 amino acids. Germline V CDR1 and CDR2: SNHLY, FYNNEI. CDR3 nucleotides: TGTGCCAGCAAACAAGGGGCTGAGAGTGGCTACACCTTC. Protein: CASKQGAESGYTF.

This clone was counted a single time. The rearrangement joins TRBV11-2 to TRBJ2-7; TRBD1 or TRBD2 may be the D gene (6 bases each). Germline CDR1 is SGHAT and CDR2 is FQNNGV. V was shortened by 2 bases and J by 3 bases, with 17 bases between the two germline ends. The CDR3 spans 16 residues. The CDR3 DNA reads TGTGCCAGCAGCTTATCTGAGGGGGGCCTTGTCTACGAGCAGTACTTC. It translates to CASSLSEGGLVYEQYF.

This clone has more than one count but fewer than ten. The chain has TRBV5-1 and TRBJ2-5; 12 positions match TRBD1. The CDR3 sequence is 15 residues long. Germline CDR1 reads SGHRS; CDR2 reads YFSETQ. Trimming at V came to 4 bases and at J to 5 bases, leaving 6 bases not matched to a gene. The CDR3 nucleotides read TGCGCCAGCAGCCCCGGGACAGGGGGCTTGGAGACCCAGTACTTC. Amino acids: CASSPGTGGLETQYF.

The chain joins TRBV28 to TRBJ1-6; TRBD1 matches 8 bases. CDR1 and CDR2 (germline): MDHEN, SYDVKM. This CDR3 has 15 residues. The J segment lost 7 bases and the V segment lost 8 bases, leaving 10 bases of the junction unmatched. CDR3 protein: CASLTGATGNSPLHF. For the CDR3, the DNA is TGTGCCAGCCTGACAGGGGCGACTGGAAATTCACCCCTCCACTTT.

This chain connects TRBV28 to TRBJ1-3; D perhaps matches TRBD1 (6 bases). Trimming took off 11 bases at V and 6 bases at J, with 20 bases between the two ends. CDR3 size: 14 residues. Germline CDR1 MDHEN, CDR2 SYDVKM. The CDR3 spells CAVRDTAEKNTIYF. The CDR3 bases are TGTGCCGTCCGGGACACGGCGGAAAAAAACACCATATATTTT.

This clone was recorded once. The rearrangement joins TRBV7-6 to TRBJ2-7; D may be TRBD2 (5 bases). Germline CDR1 and CDR2: SGHVS and FNYEAQ. Trimming shortened V by 5 bases and J by 0 bases, and 11 bases separated the two germline ends. CDR3 length: 14 amino acids. The CDR3 DNA follows: TGTGCCAGCAGCAAGAGCGGAACCTCCTACGAGCAGTACTTC. As protein: CASSKSGTSYEQYF.

V usage is TRBV6-6 and J usage is TRBJ1-3; D uncertain. Germline CDR1 MNHNY, CDR2 SVGAGI (reference sequence). Trimming shortened V by 10 bases and J by 2 bases, and 15 bases separated the two germline ends. The CDR3 is made up of 14 amino acids. CDR3 in amino acids: CATESDTTGNTIYF. For the CDR3, the DNA is TGTGCCACCGAATCCGACACGACTGGAAACACCATATATTTT.

The chain is built from TRBV4-3 and TRBJ2-7; 10 bases align to TRBD1. Per the germline V gene, CDR1 is LGHNA and CDR2 is YSLEER. Trimming cost V 1 base and J 3 bases; bases outside gene matches: 6. The CDR3 spans 16 residues. CDR3 loop: CASSQAWTGGIYEQYF. As DNA, the CDR3 is TGCGCCAGCAGCCAAGCTTGGACAGGGGGAATCTACGAGCAGTACTTC.

The chain combines TRBV11-2 with TRBJ2-7; tentatively, D is TRBD2 (6 bases). The CDR3 contains 15 residues. Germline V gene lookup returns CDR1 SGHAT and CDR2 FQNNGV. V was pared by 5 bases and J by 0 bases, with 14 bases between. CDR3 in DNA: TGTGCCAGCAGCCTCGTAGCGGATAGCTCCTACGAGCAGTACTTC. It specifies CASSLVADSSYEQYF.